These 27 T cell receptor beta chains originate from one sample sequenced in a study of blood T cell repertoires in COVID-19. The assay was immunoSEQ multiplex PCR, and TCRdb's table has in-frame clones only and misses some. The sample records 200,000 to 250,000 clones, about 88% being singletons. The source material was peripheral blood. The receptors here all came from a woman aged 60-75 years with acute or convalescent COVID-19.

V usage is TRBV6-5 and J usage is TRBJ1-1; 9 bases map to TRBD1. The CDR3 totals 13 residues. After removal of 6 bases from V and 4 bases from J, the junction contained 3 bases not matched to a gene. Per germline, CDR1 MNHEY and CDR2 SVGAGI. The CDR3 here is CASRPTGGTEAFF. The CDR3, as DNA: TGTGCCAGCAGACCGACAGGGGGCACTGAAGCTTTCTTT.

A single count supports this clone. The gene calls are TRBV3-1 (or the pseudogene TRBV3-2) and TRBJ2-5, with D perhaps matching TRBD2 (7 bases). The germline gives CDR1 LGHDT, CDR2 YNNKEL (reference sequence). Trimming pared 4 bases from V and 5 bases from J, leaving 14 bases between. The CDR3 loop spans 14 amino acids. CDR3 region: CASSPAGRGETQYF. CDR3 DNA sequence: TGTGCCAGCAGCCCCGCGGGGAGGGGGGAGACCCAGTACTTC.

This chain links TRBV5-4 with TRBJ2-3; 11 bases align to TRBD2. Germline CDR1 is SGHNT and CDR2 is YYREEE (reference sequence). The CDR3 is 16 residues long. The ends lost 4 bases at V and 6 bases at J; junction bases unmatched: 10. The CDR3 loop reads CASSVTSGVLLDTQYF. CDR3 nucleotide sequence: TGTGCCAGCAGCGTGACTAGCGGGGTTCTTCTGGATACGCAGTATTTT.

V and J are TRBV27 and TRBJ1-1; D gene unclear. This CDR3 region has 15 residues. Germline loops: CDR1 MNHEY, CDR2 SMNVEV (reference sequence). V gave up 4 bases and J gave up 0 bases, with 12 bases separating them. The CDR3 loop reads CASSSRGILNTEAFF. In DNA, the CDR3 is TGTGCCAGCAGTTCCCGCGGTATATTGAACACTGAAGCTTTCTTT.

The chain is built from TRBV19 and TRBJ1-4; 7 nucleotides line up with TRBD1. The CDR3 is 17 residues long. CDR1 is LNHDA, CDR2 SQIVND, per germline (reference sequence). With 5 bases clipped from V and 2 bases from J, the junction kept 11 bases outside the gene matches. CDR3 residues: CASSSRGPTGTNEKLFF. CDR3 DNA: TGTGCCAGTAGTTCTAGGGGCCCGACAGGGACTAATGAAAAACTGTTTTTT.

The V and J genes are TRBV2 and TRBJ2-1, with TRBD1 identical over 9 bases. The CDR3 extends over 14 amino acids. In germline, CDR1 is SNHLY, CDR2 FYNNEI. Germline trimming cut 10 bases from V and 3 bases from J; bases unmatched to any gene: 7. The CDR3 sequence: CATSRDRVYNEQFF. CDR3 bases: TGTGCCACATCACGGGACAGGGTCTACAATGAGCAGTTCTTC.

The chain has TRBV5-4 and TRBJ1-1; possibly TRBD1 for D (5 bases). Germline V lookup: CDR1 SGHNT, CDR2 YYREEE (reference sequence). Trimming cost V 0 bases and J 0 bases, with 9 bases left between them. This CDR3 contains 15 residues. In DNA form, the CDR3 reads TGTGCCAGCAGCTTGGCCGGGGGAATGAACACTGAAGCTTTCTTT. It is translated as CASSLAGGMNTEAFF.

This chain links TRBV23-1 with TRBJ1-3; 7 bases fit TRBD1. TRBV23-1 is an ORF, and what it does is uncertain. The V gene end was trimmed by 6 bases and the J gene end by 8 bases; junction bases not matched to a gene: 13. The CDR3 is 15 amino acids. The CDR3: CASRGGQERVDTIYF. In DNA form, the CDR3 reads TGCGCCAGCAGAGGAGGACAGGAGCGAGTGGACACCATATATTTT.

The chain couples TRBV6-5 to TRBJ1-2; the D is unclear. V shed 6 bases and J shed 8 bases, with 13 bases lying between them. CDR1 and CDR2 from the germline V gene are MNHEY and SVGAGI. This CDR3 comprises 12 residues. CDR3 sequence reads: CASSPRGWGYTF. CDR3 nucleotide sequence: TGTGCCAGCAGCCCCAGAGGGTGGGGCTACACCTTC.

The rearrangement links TRBV28 to TRBJ2-7, with a tentative D call TRBD2 (6 bases). CDR1 is MDHEN and CDR2 is SYDVKM in the germline V gene. Between the trimmed V and J ends, which lost 6 bases and 4 bases, there was a span of 16 bases. This CDR3 contains 14 residues. CDR3 amino acids: CASSPGGVGYEQYF. The CDR3 nucleotides read TGTGCCAGCAGCCCCGGGGGAGTCGGTTACGAGCAGTACTTC.

CDR3 region: CASSPTGGSSEAFF. The CDR3 nucleotides are TGTGCCAGTTCCCCGACAGGGGGAAGCTCTGAAGCTTTCTTT. This chain connects TRBV19 to TRBJ1-1; 9 positions agree with TRBD1. This CDR3 spans 14 amino acids. Germline trimming cut 8 bases from V and 6 bases from J; bases unmatched to any gene: 10. Germline CDR1 LNHDA, CDR2 SQIVND (reference sequence). The full variable domain, completed using reference TRBV19 and TRBJ1-1, is DGGITQSPKYLFRKEGQNVTLSCEQNLNHDAMYWYRQDPGQGLRLIYYSQIVNDFQKGDIAEGYSVSREKKESFPLTVTSAQKNPTAFYLCASSPTGGSSEAFFGQGTRLTVV.

Comment on this clone: The identical CDR3 is also encoded by other nucleotide sequences in the sample. V usage is TRBV7-2 and J usage is TRBJ1-2; D might be TRBD1 (5 bases). The CDR3 has 13 amino acids. CDR1 is SGHTA, CDR2 FQGNSA, per germline. V was shortened by 1 base and J by 4 bases, with 7 bases between the two germline ends. The CDR3 DNA follows: TGTGCCAGCAGCTTAGACAGGCCCTATGGCTACACCTTC. Encoded protein: CASSLDRPYGYTF.

This chain uses TRBV18 with TRBJ2-1; D may be TRBD1 (6 bases). CDR1 and CDR2 from the germline V gene are KGHSH and LQKENI. There are 15 residues in the CDR3. V lost 2 bases and J lost 7, with 15 bases in between. The CDR3: CASSPIQGLANEQFF. The CDR3 nucleotides read TGTGCCAGCTCACCAATACAGGGTTTAGCAAATGAGCAGTTCTTC.

The chain links TRBV7-9 to TRBJ1-6; 9 bases are a match to TRBD1. The V gene end was trimmed by 3 bases and the J gene end by 9 bases; junction bases not matched to a gene: 3. The CDR3 runs to 14 residues. The germline CDR1 and CDR2 sequences are SEHNR and FQNEAQ (reference sequence). CDR3 in amino acids: CASSLDRGGSPLHF. CDR3 nucleotides: TGTGCCAGCAGCTTGGACAGGGGAGGTTCACCCCTCCACTTT.

This clone has only a few counts. The chain carries TRBV30 and TRBJ1-5; 9 bases map to TRBD1. The CDR3 has 14 amino acids. After removal of 2 bases from V and 3 bases from J, the junction contained 2 bases not matched to a gene. The germline V gene has CDR1 GTSNPN and CDR2 SVGIG (reference sequence). CDR3 bases: TGTGCCTGGAGTCGGACAGGGGCCAATCAGCCCCAGCATTTT. As protein: CAWSRTGANQPQHF.

This clone was detected once. This chain links TRBV27 with TRBJ2-2, with TRBD2 matching over 12 bases. In germline, CDR1 is MNHEY, CDR2 SMNVEV (reference sequence). The V gene end was trimmed by 5 bases and the J gene end by 5 bases; junction bases not matched to a gene: 9. The CDR3 runs to 17 residues. CDR3 coding DNA: TGTGCCAGCAGTAGGACTAGCGGGATTTTGGGAACCGGGGAGCTGTTTTTT. Translation gives CASSRTSGILGTGELFF.

The chain combines TRBV7-8 with TRBJ2-7; D unresolved. The CDR3 contains 15 residues. Trimming took off 0 bases at V and 3 bases at J, with 12 bases between the two ends. Germline assignment: CDR1 SGHVS and CDR2 FQNEAQ. Here the CDR3 reads CASSLAGATDYEQYF. CDR3 DNA sequence: TGTGCCAGCAGCTTAGCGGGCGCGACCGACTACGAGCAGTACTTC.

CDR3 residues: CASSPTDGDRVLSGYTF. CDR3 DNA: TGTGCCAGCAGCCCGACGGACGGGGACAGGGTTCTCTCTGGCTACACCTTC. V is TRBV4-2 and J is TRBJ1-2, with 9 bases identical to TRBD1. The CDR3 totals 17 residues. Germline V gene data show CDR1 as LGHNA and CDR2 as YNFKEQ. Losses at the gene ends were 4 bases for V and 7 bases for J; bases not matched to a gene: 16.

J is TRBJ1-2 and V is TRBV28; TRBD1 is a possible D gene (5 bases). The V gene's germline CDR1 is MDHEN and CDR2 SYDVKM. This CDR3 comprises 17 residues. V was trimmed by 7 bases and J by 1 base, leaving 22 bases between them. The DNA of the CDR3 is TGTGCCAGCACCCTAAAATCGACAGCTTACAGTAACTATGGCTACACCTTC. This codes for CASTLKSTAYSNYGYTF.

V is TRBV19 and J is TRBJ1-1; D is unclear. Germline V gives CDR1 LNHDA, CDR2 SQIVND (reference sequence). V was clipped by 5 bases and J by 8 bases, with 18 bases between them. The CDR3 covers 14 residues. The CDR3: CASSDREGKPEAFF. As DNA, the CDR3 is TGTGCCAGTAGTGATCGGGAAGGGAAACCGGAAGCTTTCTTT.

This chain joins TRBV30 and TRBJ1-2; the D gene is possibly TRBD1 (5 bases). The length of the CDR3 is 11 residues. In germline, CDR1 is GTSNPN, CDR2 SVGIG (reference sequence). Trimming cost V 8 bases and J 8 bases, with 15 bases left between them. CDR3 DNA sequence: TGTGCCGGGGACGGACATGACGGCTACACCTTC. It encodes CAGDGHDGYTF. The variable domain in full, completed from reference TRBV30 and TRBJ1-2, reads SQTIHQWPATLVQPVGSPLSLECTVEGTSNPNLYWYRQAAGRGLQLLFYSVGIGQISSEVPQNLSASRPQDRQFILSSKKLLLSDSGFYLCAGDGHDGYTFGSGTRLTVV.

The CDR3, as DNA: TGTGCCAGCAGTTTAATGTCCCGGGGTTACAATCAGCCCCAGCATTTT. As protein: CASSLMSRGYNQPQHF. V gene TRBV28 combines with J gene TRBJ1-5; D remains ambiguous. The germline V gene has CDR1 MDHEN and CDR2 SYDVKM. The CDR3 extends over 16 amino acids. Trimming pared 2 bases from V and 3 bases from J, leaving 14 bases between.

This chain links TRBV10-3 with TRBJ1-1; TRBD1 agrees at 7 bases. Germline loops: CDR1 ENHRY, CDR2 SYGVKD. The CDR3 sequence is 14 residues long. Trimming cost V 4 bases and J 7 bases; bases outside gene matches: 9. CDR3 sequence: CAISAPDRDNEAFF. The CDR3 DNA sequence: TGTGCCATCAGTGCCCCTGACAGGGATAATGAAGCTTTCTTT.

V is TRBV14 and J is TRBJ2-3; D may be TRBD2 (6 bases). In germline, CDR1 is SGHDN, CDR2 FVKESK. V was clipped by 0 bases and J by 3 bases, with 16 bases between them. The CDR3 runs to 17 residues. The CDR3 DNA sequence: TGTGCCAGCAGCCAAGATCGCGCGGGATGGTCTACAGATACGCAGTATTTT. It codes for CASSQDRAGWSTDTQYF.

This chain joins TRBV24-1 and TRBJ2-3, with 11 bases aligning to TRBD2. CDR1 KGHDR and CDR2 SFDVKD come from the germline V gene. This CDR3 spans 16 amino acids. Trimming cost V 1 base and J 4 bases; bases outside gene matches: 3. CDR3 nucleotide sequence: TGTGCCACCAGTGATTTATCTAGCGGGGGGCCAGATACGCAGTATTTT. Encoded protein: CATSDLSSGGPDTQYF.

This chain joins TRBV28 and TRBJ2-1; 8 bases agree with TRBD2. Germline-derived CDR1 and CDR2 are MDHEN and SYDVKM. CDR3 size: 16 residues. V was clipped by 6 bases and J by 9 bases; unmatched bases: 16. CDR3 DNA sequence: TGTGCCAGCAGCCCTTTACCCGGGACTAGGAGCGCTGAGCAGTTCTTC. Amino acid sequence: CASSPLPGTRSAEQFF.

The V and J genes are TRBV18 and TRBJ2-5; 10 bases map to TRBD2. Germline CDR1 is KGHSH and CDR2 is LQKENI. The CDR3 sequence is 18 residues long. With 4 bases clipped from V and 1 base from J, the junction kept 12 bases outside the gene matches. DNA of the CDR3: TGTGCCAGCTCACGATCCGGACTAGCGGCCTTAGGCCAAGAGACCCAGTACTTC. Residues: CASSRSGLAALGQETQYF.